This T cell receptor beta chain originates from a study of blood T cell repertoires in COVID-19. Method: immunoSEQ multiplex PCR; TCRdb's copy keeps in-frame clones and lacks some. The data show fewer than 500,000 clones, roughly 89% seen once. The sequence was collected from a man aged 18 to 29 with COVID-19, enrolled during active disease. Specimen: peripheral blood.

CDR3 nucleotide sequence: TGTGCTAGTTTGGTTAGCGGGATGTACAATGAGCAGTTCTTC. It yields the protein CASLVSGMYNEQFF. The rearrangement uses TRBV12-5 and TRBJ2-1; 8 nucleotides line up with TRBD2. The ends lost 8 bases at V and 4 bases at J; junction bases unmatched: 7. From germline, CDR1 is LGHNT and CDR2 FRNRAP. The CDR3 is 14 amino acids.